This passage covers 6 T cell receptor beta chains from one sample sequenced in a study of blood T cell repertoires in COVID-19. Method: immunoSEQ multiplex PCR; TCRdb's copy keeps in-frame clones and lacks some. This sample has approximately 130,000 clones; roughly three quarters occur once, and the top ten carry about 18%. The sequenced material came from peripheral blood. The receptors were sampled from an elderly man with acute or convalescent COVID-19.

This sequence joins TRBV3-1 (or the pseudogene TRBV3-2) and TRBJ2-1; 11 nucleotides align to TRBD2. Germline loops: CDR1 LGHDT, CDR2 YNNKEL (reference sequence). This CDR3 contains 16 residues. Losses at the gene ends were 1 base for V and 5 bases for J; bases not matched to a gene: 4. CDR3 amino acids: CASSQVIAGGNNEQFF. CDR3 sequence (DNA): TGTGCCAGCAGCCAAGTAATAGCGGGGGGGAACAATGAGCAGTTCTTC.

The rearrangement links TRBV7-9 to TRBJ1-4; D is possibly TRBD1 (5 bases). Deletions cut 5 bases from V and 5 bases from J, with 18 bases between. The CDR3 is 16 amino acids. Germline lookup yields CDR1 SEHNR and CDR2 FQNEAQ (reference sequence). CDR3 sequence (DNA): TGTGCCAGCAGCAGAAATGTGGGGCGAATCAATGAAAAACTGTTTTTT. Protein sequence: CASSRNVGRINEKLFF.

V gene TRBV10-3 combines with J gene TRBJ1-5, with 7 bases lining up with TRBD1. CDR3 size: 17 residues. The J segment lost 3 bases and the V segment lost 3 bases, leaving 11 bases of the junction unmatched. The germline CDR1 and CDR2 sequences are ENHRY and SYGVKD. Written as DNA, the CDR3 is TGTGCCATCAGTGAATTTAAGGGGGCCGCGGCCAATCAGCCCCAGCATTTT. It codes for CAISEFKGAAANQPQHF.

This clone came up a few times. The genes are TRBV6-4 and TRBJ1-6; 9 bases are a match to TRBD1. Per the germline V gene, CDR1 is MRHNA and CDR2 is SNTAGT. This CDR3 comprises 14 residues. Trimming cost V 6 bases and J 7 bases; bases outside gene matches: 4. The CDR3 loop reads CASRDRGWNSPLHF. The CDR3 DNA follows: TGTGCCAGCAGGGACAGGGGATGGAATTCACCCCTCCACTTT.

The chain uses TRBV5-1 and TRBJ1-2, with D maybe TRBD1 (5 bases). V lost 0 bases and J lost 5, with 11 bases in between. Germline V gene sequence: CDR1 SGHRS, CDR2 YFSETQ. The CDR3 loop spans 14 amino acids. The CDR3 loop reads CASSLGPDTYGYTF. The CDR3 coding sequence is TGCGCCAGCAGCTTGGGACCGGACACTTATGGCTACACCTTC.

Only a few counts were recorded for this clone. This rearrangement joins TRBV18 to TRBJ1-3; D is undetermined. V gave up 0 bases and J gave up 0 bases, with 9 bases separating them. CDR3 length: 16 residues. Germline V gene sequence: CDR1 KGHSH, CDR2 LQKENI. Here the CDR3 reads CASSPPIEFSGNTIYF. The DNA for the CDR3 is TGTGCCAGCTCACCACCCATAGAGTTCTCTGGAAACACCATATATTTT.